These 21 T cell receptor beta chains share one sample of origin, sequenced in a study of somatic mutations in cytotoxic T cells in rheumatoid arthritis. Profiled with immunoSEQ multiplex PCR; TCRdb holds only in-frame clones, not every one. The data contain roughly 10,000 clones, around 85% of them singletons. Source material: CD8+ T cells sorted from blood. The receptors shown here come from an adult with rheumatoid arthritis.

The chain recombines TRBV7-9 with TRBJ2-2; D perhaps matches TRBD1 (6 bases). CDR3 length: 15 residues. Germline CDR1 and CDR2: SEHNR and FQNEAQ (reference sequence). The V gene lost 2 bases and the J gene lost 1 base, with 8 bases spanning the gap. The CDR3 nucleotides are TGTGCCAGCAGCTTATTCAGGGGGAACACCGGGGAGCTGTTTTTT. The encoded protein is CASSLFRGNTGELFF.

Here the CDR3 reads CATSGPGLAGIEQFF. The CDR3, as DNA: TGTGCCACCAGCGGGCCGGGACTAGCGGGAATTGAGCAGTTCTTC. The V call is TRBV15, the J call TRBJ2-1, with 13 bases that match TRBD2. The CDR3 sequence is 15 residues long. V was pared by 5 bases and J by 9 bases, with 7 bases of the junction left unmatched. Germline CDR1 LNHNV, CDR2 YYDKDF (reference sequence).

The CDR3 loop is CATSLGAPSTGNTIYF. DNA for the CDR3: TGTGCCACCTCCTTGGGGGCCCCTTCCACTGGAAACACCATATATTTT. The chain couples TRBV25-1 to TRBJ1-3; TRBD1 might be the D (6 bases). Trimming left V 10 bases short and J 2 bases short, with 21 bases between. CDR1 is MGHDK and CDR2 is SYGVNS in the germline V gene. CDR3 length equals 16 residues.

The chain joins TRBV14 to TRBJ2-5; a weak D match, TRBD1 (5 bases). Trimming took off 0 bases at V and 2 bases at J, with 7 bases between the two ends. CDR3 length: 14 amino acids. CDR1 is SGHDN and CDR2 is FVKESK in the germline V gene. CDR3 protein: CASSQERQQETQYF. In DNA form, the CDR3 reads TGTGCCAGCAGCCAAGAGAGACAGCAAGAGACCCAGTACTTC.

This chain joins TRBV6-6 and TRBJ1-1; D might be TRBD1 (6 bases). Per germline, CDR1 MNHNY and CDR2 SVGAGI (reference sequence). Between the trimmed V and J ends, which lost 2 bases and 7 bases, there was a span of 11 bases. The CDR3 is made up of 13 amino acids. The CDR3: CASSYGGGGEAFF. The CDR3 bases are TGTGCCAGCAGTTACGGGGGGGGCGGTGAAGCTTTCTTT.

V usage is TRBV5-1 and J usage is TRBJ2-2; a weak D match, TRBD2 (6 bases). The germline V gene encodes CDR1 SGHRS and CDR2 YFSETQ. This CDR3 is built from 17 residues. Between the trimmed V and J ends, which lost 4 bases and 0 bases, there was a span of 16 bases. The CDR3 coding sequence is TGCGCCAGCAGCCCGAGGAATGGACTACCGAACACCGGGGAGCTGTTTTTT. Encoded protein: CASSPRNGLPNTGELFF.

The J gene is TRBJ2-1, the V gene TRBV18, with 7 bases fitting TRBD1. Germline lookup yields CDR1 KGHSH and CDR2 LQKENI. Unmatched junction bases numbered 4, after V lost 3 bases and J lost 5 bases. The CDR3 has 14 residues. The CDR3 DNA is TGTGCCAGCTCACCGGGACAGAACAACAATGAGCAGTTCTTC. It yields the protein CASSPGQNNNEQFF.

The genes are TRBV15 and TRBJ2-1; possible D gene TRBD1, 5 bases. Deletions cut 3 bases from V and 2 bases from J, with 14 bases between. The germline V gene has CDR1 LNHNV and CDR2 YYDKDF (reference sequence). The CDR3 consists of 16 residues. Here the CDR3 reads CATSRSDTVPYNEQFF. Written as DNA, the CDR3 is TGTGCCACCAGCAGGTCGGACACGGTCCCCTACAATGAGCAGTTCTTC.

The chain recombines TRBV13 with TRBJ2-3, with a tentative D call TRBD2 (6 bases). V shed 0 bases and J shed 2 bases, with 9 bases lying between them. This CDR3 is 15 amino acids long. Per germline, CDR1 PRHDT and CDR2 FYEKMQ (reference sequence). The CDR3 DNA reads TGTGCCAGCAGCTTAGGCACGGGAGTCACAGATACGCAGTATTTT. It codes for CASSLGTGVTDTQYF.

The J gene is TRBJ1-6, the V gene TRBV15; the D gene is possibly TRBD1 (5 bases). CDR1 LNHNV and CDR2 YYDKDF come from the germline V gene (reference sequence). The CDR3 extends over 14 amino acids. V was cut by 4 bases and J by 7 bases, with 11 bases left in between. The CDR3 region is CATSIQGWNSPLHF. CDR3 in DNA: TGTGCCACCAGCATTCAGGGTTGGAATTCACCCCTCCACTTT.

The chain employs TRBV6-5 and TRBJ1-5, with D tentatively TRBD1 (5 bases). V gave up 7 bases and J gave up 1 base, with 11 bases separating them. The CDR3 contains 14 residues. The germline CDR1 and CDR2 sequences are MNHEY and SVGAGI. The CDR3 spells CASTRGGSNQPQHF. CDR3 bases: TGTGCCAGCACTAGGGGAGGAAGCAATCAGCCCCAGCATTTT.

J is TRBJ2-5 and V is TRBV2, with 9 bases that match TRBD2. The junction had 0 bases not matched to a gene; V was cut back by 1 base and J by 3 bases. The V gene's germline CDR1 is SNHLY and CDR2 FYNNEI. The CDR3 is 14 residues long. The DNA for the CDR3 is TGTGCCAGCAGTGAAGGCGGGAGGGAAGAGACCCAGTACTTC. The encoded protein is CASSEGGREETQYF. Filled out from reference TRBV2 and TRBJ2-5, the complete variable domain reads EPEVTQTPSHQVTQMGQEVILRCVPISNHLYFYWYRQILGQKVEFLVSFYNNEISEKSEIFDDQFSVERPDGSNFTLKIRSTKLEDSAMYFCASSEGGREETQYFGPGTRLLVL.

CDR3: CSVEGGLQGSTPNYGYTF. CDR3 coding DNA: TGCAGCGTTGAAGGGGGCCTCCAGGGATCCACCCCTAACTATGGCTACACCTTC. The chain joins TRBV29-1 to TRBJ1-2; D might be TRBD1 (5 bases). Germline V gives CDR1 SQVTM, CDR2 ANQGSEA. V was clipped by 1 base and J by 0 bases, with 21 bases between them. The CDR3 loop spans 18 amino acids.

This chain joins TRBV11-2 and TRBJ1-1; no definite D call. Germline V gives CDR1 SGHAT, CDR2 FQNNGV. The V end was cut by 5 bases, the J end by 2 bases, with 6 bases between. This CDR3 comprises 12 residues. DNA of the CDR3: TGTGCCAGCAGCCCAGGAAACACTGAAGCTTTCTTT. Translating it yields CASSPGNTEAFF.

The CDR3 coding sequence is TGCGCCAGCAGCCACCGGACAGGGAAGAACACCGGGGAGCTGTTTTTT. This translates into CASSHRTGKNTGELFF. The chain joins TRBV4-1 to TRBJ2-2; 8 nucleotides match TRBD1. Unmatched junction bases numbered 4, after V lost 3 bases and J lost 1 base. The CDR3 has 16 amino acids. The germline V gene has CDR1 MGHRA and CDR2 YSYEKL.

This CDR3 reads CASSKTGQGFAKNIQYF. The CDR3 DNA is TGTGCCAGCAGTAAAACGGGACAGGGGTTTGCCAAAAACATTCAGTACTTC. The chain recombines TRBV25-1 with TRBJ2-4; 10 bases agree with TRBD1. The CDR3 spans 17 residues. Germline V gene lookup returns CDR1 MGHDK and CDR2 SYGVNS. Trimming at V came to 5 bases and at J to 1 base, leaving 8 bases not matched to a gene.

Remarks on this clone: Compared with germline, one end of the junction differs, possibly owing to a read error. Other DNA sequences in the sample encode the same CDR3. V and J are TRBV5-1 and TRBJ1-1; no firm D call. The CDR3 totals 13 residues. The V gene's germline CDR1 is SGHRS and CDR2 YFSETQ. The CDR3 loop reads CASSHQVRTEAFF. CDR3 bases: TGCGCCAGCAGCCACCAAGTCAGGACTGAAGCTTTCTTC.

The chain links TRBV2 to TRBJ2-1; TRBD2 agrees at 10 bases. Germline V gene lookup returns CDR1 SNHLY and CDR2 FYNNEI. With 6 bases clipped from V and 7 bases from J, the junction kept 18 bases outside the gene matches. This CDR3 spans 18 amino acids. CDR3: CASSPMWVAGGRRNEQFF. CDR3 nucleotides: TGTGCCAGCAGCCCGATGTGGGTAGCGGGAGGTAGGCGGAATGAGCAGTTCTTC.

The chain joins TRBV28 to TRBJ2-5; D remains ambiguous. Germline CDR1 MDHEN, CDR2 SYDVKM. V lost 6 bases and J lost 1, with 18 bases in between. The CDR3 is 16 amino acids. The CDR3 spells CASRRVEVGIQETQYF. The DNA for the CDR3 is TGTGCCAGCAGACGGGTCGAGGTGGGGATCCAAGAGACCCAGTACTTC.

V gene TRBV14 combines with J gene TRBJ1-2; weak D call: TRBD1 (6 bases). Germline values: CDR1 SGHDN, CDR2 FVKESK. This CDR3 contains 13 residues. Trimming pared 0 bases from V and 6 bases from J, leaving 8 bases between. This chain's CDR3 is CASSQDRGDGYTF. In DNA, the CDR3 is TGTGCCAGCAGCCAAGACAGGGGAGATGGCTACACCTTC.

This clone showed up just once. Here the CDR3 DNA reads TGTGCCAGCAGCCCGACAGGGGGCGCGATCTACGAGCAGTACTTC. The encoded protein is CASSPTGGAIYEQYF. This chain connects TRBV27 to TRBJ2-5, with TRBD1 matching over 10 bases. The J call may be in error: the DNA end matches TRBJ2-7 better. The CDR3 spans 15 residues. Germline V gene lookup returns CDR1 MNHEY and CDR2 SMNVEV (reference sequence).